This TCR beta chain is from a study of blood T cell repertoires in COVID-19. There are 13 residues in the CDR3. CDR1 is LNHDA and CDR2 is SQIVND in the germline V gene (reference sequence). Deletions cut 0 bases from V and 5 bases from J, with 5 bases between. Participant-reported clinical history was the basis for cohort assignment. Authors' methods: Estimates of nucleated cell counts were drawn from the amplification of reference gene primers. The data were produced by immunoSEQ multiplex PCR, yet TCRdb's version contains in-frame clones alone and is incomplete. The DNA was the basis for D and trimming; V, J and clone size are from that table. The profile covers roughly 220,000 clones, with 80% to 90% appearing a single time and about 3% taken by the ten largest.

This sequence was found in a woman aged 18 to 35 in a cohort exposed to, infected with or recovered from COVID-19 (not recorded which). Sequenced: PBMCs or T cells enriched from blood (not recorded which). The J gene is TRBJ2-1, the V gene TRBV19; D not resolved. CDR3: CASSIDADNEQFF. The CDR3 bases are TGTGCCAGTAGTATAGATGCGGACAATGAGCAGTTCTTC.